Each of the 26 T cell receptor beta chains below was sequenced from the same sample in a study of T cell responses to AZD1222 COVID-19 vaccine. Profiling relied on immunoSEQ multiplex PCR, and the TCRdb table lists in-frame clones only, not all of them. The top ten clones hold 1.5% to 2% of a sample with 130,000 to 150,000 clones, 80% to 95% of them seen once. The specimen comprised peripheral blood, sampled on day 0 of AZD1222 vaccination. These receptors all come from an adult in good health.

The chain recombines TRBV30 with TRBJ1-6; 7 bases are a match to TRBD1. CDR1 and CDR2 from the germline V gene are GTSNPN and SVGIG (reference sequence). Trimming removed 2 bases from V and 7 bases from J; junction bases left unmatched: 8. This CDR3 has 15 residues. This CDR3 is CAWSPQGTVNSPLHF. CDR3 DNA sequence: TGTGCCTGGAGTCCCCAAGGGACAGTAAATTCACCCCTCCACTTT.

This chain joins TRBV12-3 or TRBV12-4 and TRBJ1-1; D is uncertain. Trimming stripped 4 bases from V and 11 bases from J, with 11 bases between. The CDR3 is made up of 11 amino acids. The CDR3 loop is CASSWGNRAFF. The CDR3, as DNA: TGTGCCAGCAGTTGGGGAAATCGGGCTTTCTTT.

The chain uses TRBV9 and TRBJ1-6; D not certain. Deletions cut 3 bases from V and 8 bases from J, with 15 bases between. The CDR3 runs 15 residues. Germline V gene data show CDR1 as SGDLS and CDR2 as YYNGEE. The CDR3 bases are TGTGCCAGCAGCGCCATGGGCTATTTTGATTCACCCCTCCACTTT. Its protein is CASSAMGYFDSPLHF.

This clone was seen only once. This chain connects TRBV20-1 to TRBJ1-5; no definite D call. CDR3 length equals 13 residues. CDR1 and CDR2 from the germline V gene are DFQATT and SNEGSKA (reference sequence). V lost 3 bases and J 7 bases, leaving 13 bases between the germline ends. CDR3 in amino acids: CSASLFQGQPQHF. As DNA, the CDR3 is TGCAGTGCTAGTTTATTCCAAGGACAGCCCCAGCATTTT.

The rearrangement links TRBV4-1 to TRBJ1-6, with D unclear. Germline V CDR1 and CDR2: MGHRA, YSYEKL. This CDR3 is 14 amino acids long. V was trimmed by 2 bases and J by 10 bases, leaving 12 bases between them. The CDR3 is CASSQFLVGSPLHF. The CDR3 region has the DNA TGCGCCAGCAGCCAATTCCTCGTGGGATCACCCCTCCACTTT.

The gene calls are TRBV6-5 and TRBJ2-7, with TRBD1 as a possible D gene (6 bases). The CDR3 is 15 residues long. Germline assignment: CDR1 MNHEY and CDR2 SVGAGI. V lost 4 bases and J lost 0, with 13 bases in between. CDR3 region: CASSSGRDTSYEQYF. CDR3 nucleotides: TGTGCCAGCAGTTCCGGTCGGGACACCTCCTACGAGCAGTACTTC.

The chain uses TRBV28 and TRBJ1-2; no definite D call. The CDR3 loop spans 18 amino acids. V was clipped by 1 base and J by 0 bases, with 18 bases between them. Germline V lookup: CDR1 MDHEN, CDR2 SYDVKM. CDR3 region: CASSLFPRAASPNYGYTF. For the CDR3, the DNA is TGTGCCAGCAGTTTATTCCCTCGGGCAGCCTCTCCTAACTATGGCTACACCTTC.

The rearrangement joins TRBV10-3 to TRBJ2-2; no reliable D call. This CDR3 contains 11 residues. Per the germline V gene, CDR1 is ENHRY and CDR2 is SYGVKD. V gave up 8 bases and J gave up 7 bases, with 8 bases separating them. CDR3: CAIGRVGELFF. The CDR3 DNA reads as TGTGCCATCGGTCGGGTCGGGGAGCTGTTTTTT.

The chain joins TRBV4-1 to TRBJ1-3; no definite D call. From germline, CDR1 is MGHRA and CDR2 YSYEKL. This CDR3 is 17 amino acids long. Deletions cut 2 bases from V and 0 bases from J, with 14 bases between. The DNA for the CDR3 is TGCGCCAGCAGCCAACCCTCCCAAAAACTCTCTGGAAACACCATATATTTT. Encoded protein: CASSQPSQKLSGNTIYF.

The chain carries TRBV2 and TRBJ2-2; no firm D call. The CDR3 is 14 residues long. Trimming removed 4 bases at V and 10 bases at J, with 16 bases between. Germline V gene sequence: CDR1 SNHLY, CDR2 FYNNEI. The CDR3 region is CASSAIGRVAELFF. In DNA form, the CDR3 reads TGTGCCAGCAGTGCCATCGGACGTGTGGCGGAGCTGTTTTTT. The variable domain in full, completed from reference TRBV2 and TRBJ2-2, reads EPEVTQTPSHQVTQMGQEVILRCVPISNHLYFYWYRQILGQKVEFLVSFYNNEISEKSEIFDDQFSVERPDGSNFTLKIRSTKLEDSAMYFCASSAIGRVAELFFGEGSRLTVL.

CDR3 bases: TGTGCCAGCAACCTCAGTCCCGGGGGGTTTCAGCCCCAGCATTTT. As protein: CASNLSPGGFQPQHF. The V gene is TRBV28, the J gene TRBJ1-5; a possible D gene is TRBD1 (5 bases). There are 15 residues in the CDR3. Germline CDR1 is MDHEN and CDR2 is SYDVKM. The germline V and J ends were trimmed by 7 bases and 6 bases, with 19 bases remaining between them.

The CDR3 reads CASSPQQGIRGYTF. CDR3 bases: TGTGCCAGCAGTCCGCAGCAGGGAATTCGTGGCTACACCTTC. V usage is TRBV27 and J usage is TRBJ1-2; D possibly corresponds to TRBD1 (5 bases). V lost 5 bases to trimming and J lost 7 bases, with 17 bases between them. The CDR3 has 14 amino acids. Germline V gene data show CDR1 as MNHEY and CDR2 as SMNVEV (reference sequence).

The rearrangement joins TRBV12-5 to TRBJ2-6; D is unresolved. The CDR3 length is 20 residues. V shed 0 bases and J shed 1 base, with 19 bases lying between them. Germline V gene data show CDR1 as LGHNT and CDR2 as FRNRAP. CDR3 sequence (DNA): TGTGCTAGTGGTTTGGTACAGACACGTCCGTGGTCGTCTGGGGCCAACGTCCTGACTTTC. It yields the protein CASGLVQTRPWSSGANVLTF.

About this clone itself: The same CDR3 is also encoded by other DNA sequences in this sample. CDR3 coding DNA: TGTGCCAGCAGTTACGCGGGAAACTATGGCTACACCTTC. Amino acid sequence: CASSYAGNYGYTF. This chain uses TRBV6-5 with TRBJ1-2, with D unresolved. Trimming removed 2 bases at V and 2 bases at J, with 6 bases between. Germline V CDR1 and CDR2: MNHEY, SVGAGI. This CDR3 is built from 13 residues.

The chain joins TRBV5-4 to TRBJ1-4; D is undetermined. V was shortened by 4 bases and J by 11 bases, with 15 bases between the two germline ends. Per the germline V gene, CDR1 is SGHNT and CDR2 is YYREEE (reference sequence). The CDR3 is 13 amino acids. The CDR3 coding sequence is TGTGCCAGCAGCCCGACGACTTATGGGAAACTGTTTTTT. Translation gives CASSPTTYGKLFF.

J is TRBJ2-3 and V is TRBV18; 7 nucleotides line up with TRBD1. Germline V gene data show CDR1 as KGHSH and CDR2 as LQKENI. Germline trimming cut 3 bases from V and 4 bases from J; bases unmatched to any gene: 4. The CDR3 is 14 residues long. DNA of the CDR3: TGTGCCAGCTCACCGACTACAGGGGCAGATACGCAGTATTTT. Translated: CASSPTTGADTQYF.

The chain combines TRBV5-1 with TRBJ1-2; 8 bases are shared with TRBD1. This CDR3 contains 15 residues. Trimming removed 2 bases from V and 2 bases from J; junction bases left unmatched: 5. In germline, CDR1 is SGHRS, CDR2 YFSETQ. CDR3 sequence reads: CASSFDGQGNYGYTF. The CDR3 nucleotides are TGCGCCAGCAGCTTCGACGGACAGGGCAACTATGGCTACACCTTC.

The chain is built from TRBV7-6 and TRBJ2-1; 8 positions match TRBD2. Germline V lookup: CDR1 SGHVS, CDR2 FNYEAQ. Trimming took 5 bases from V and 8 from J; bases not matched to a gene: 14. The CDR3 is made up of 16 amino acids. In DNA, the CDR3 is TGTGCCAGCAGCCCACGGCTGGGACGGGGGGGGCATGAGCAGTTCTTC. This codes for CASSPRLGRGGHEQFF.

The chain uses TRBV5-1 and TRBJ1-3; D is unresolved. Germline V gene lookup returns CDR1 SGHRS and CDR2 YFSETQ. This CDR3 has 14 residues. Trimming stripped 0 bases from V and 9 bases from J, with 13 bases between. CDR3 sequence (DNA): TGCGCCAGCAGCTTGGATTCAAAAGGGCTCACCATATATTTT. As protein: CASSLDSKGLTIYF.

This chain links TRBV6-5 with TRBJ2-3; TRBD2 matches at 7 bases. With V trimmed by 5 bases and J by 1 base, 0 bases remained unmatched. CDR1 is MNHEY, CDR2 SVGAGI, per germline. This CDR3 spans 13 amino acids. The CDR3 spells CASSLAGTDTQYF. For the CDR3, the DNA is TGTGCCAGCAGTCTAGCGGGCACAGATACGCAGTATTTT.

The rearrangement joins TRBV9 to TRBJ1-1; D may be TRBD1 (6 bases). The germline CDR1 and CDR2 sequences are SGDLS and YYNGEE. This CDR3 spans 15 amino acids. Trimming cost V 0 bases and J 2 bases, with 11 bases left between them. The CDR3 coding sequence is TGTGCCAGCAGCGTAGATTTACAGGGAAACACTGAAGCTTTCTTT. Translated: CASSVDLQGNTEAFF.

This clone turned up a few times. V gene TRBV4-1 combines with J gene TRBJ2-3; D is ambiguous. CDR1 MGHRA and CDR2 YSYEKL come from the germline V gene. Trimming left V 1 base short and J 8 bases short, with 13 bases between. There are 14 residues in the CDR3. In DNA form, the CDR3 reads TGCGCCAGCAGCCAAGTTGTCGGGTTAGGTACGCAGTATTTT. It specifies CASSQVVGLGTQYF.

The gene calls are TRBV5-1 and TRBJ1-2; 8 positions match TRBD1. In germline, CDR1 is SGHRS, CDR2 YFSETQ. The CDR3 consists of 12 residues. J was trimmed by 8 bases and V by 0 bases; bases with no gene match: 0. CDR3 DNA sequence: TGCGCCAGCAGCTTGGCAGGGGGCGGCTACACCTTC. Residues: CASSLAGGGYTF.

The gene calls are TRBV5-4 and TRBJ2-1; D not resolved. The ends were cut back, 3 bases at V and 3 bases at J, with 1 base in the middle. The CDR3 loop spans 11 amino acids. Germline CDR1 reads SGHNT; CDR2 reads YYREEE (reference sequence). The CDR3 sequence is CASSYYNEQFF. CDR3 nucleotides: TGTGCCAGCAGCTACTACAATGAGCAGTTCTTC.

CDR3 sequence (DNA): TGTGCCAGCAGCTTGGAATACGGGATAGATACGCAGTATTTT. Translated, it gives CASSLEYGIDTQYF. The chain has TRBV5-4 and TRBJ2-3; D is possibly TRBD2 (5 bases). The CDR3 extends over 14 amino acids. V was pared by 0 bases and J by 5 bases, with 10 bases between. Germline V gives CDR1 SGHNT, CDR2 YYREEE (reference sequence).

This rearrangement joins TRBV18 to TRBJ2-7, with D possibly being TRBD2 (5 bases). The germline V and J ends were trimmed by 6 bases and 2 bases, with 8 bases remaining between them. Germline values: CDR1 KGHSH, CDR2 LQKENI. The CDR3 is made up of 12 amino acids. Here the CDR3 reads CASSGETYEQYF. As DNA, the CDR3 is TGTGCCAGCTCCGGGGAGACCTACGAGCAGTACTTC.